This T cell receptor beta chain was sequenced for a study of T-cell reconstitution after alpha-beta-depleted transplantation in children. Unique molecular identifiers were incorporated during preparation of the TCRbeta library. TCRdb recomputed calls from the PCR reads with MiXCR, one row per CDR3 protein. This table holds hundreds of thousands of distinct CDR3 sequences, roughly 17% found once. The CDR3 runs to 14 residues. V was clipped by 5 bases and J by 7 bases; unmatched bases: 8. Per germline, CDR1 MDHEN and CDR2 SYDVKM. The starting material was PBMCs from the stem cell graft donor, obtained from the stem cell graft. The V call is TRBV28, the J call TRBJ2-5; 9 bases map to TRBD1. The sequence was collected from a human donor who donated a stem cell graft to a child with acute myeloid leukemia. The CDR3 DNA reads TGTGCCAGCAGTCCCCGGGACAGGGCGGGGACCCAGTACTTC. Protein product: CASSPRDRAGTQYF.